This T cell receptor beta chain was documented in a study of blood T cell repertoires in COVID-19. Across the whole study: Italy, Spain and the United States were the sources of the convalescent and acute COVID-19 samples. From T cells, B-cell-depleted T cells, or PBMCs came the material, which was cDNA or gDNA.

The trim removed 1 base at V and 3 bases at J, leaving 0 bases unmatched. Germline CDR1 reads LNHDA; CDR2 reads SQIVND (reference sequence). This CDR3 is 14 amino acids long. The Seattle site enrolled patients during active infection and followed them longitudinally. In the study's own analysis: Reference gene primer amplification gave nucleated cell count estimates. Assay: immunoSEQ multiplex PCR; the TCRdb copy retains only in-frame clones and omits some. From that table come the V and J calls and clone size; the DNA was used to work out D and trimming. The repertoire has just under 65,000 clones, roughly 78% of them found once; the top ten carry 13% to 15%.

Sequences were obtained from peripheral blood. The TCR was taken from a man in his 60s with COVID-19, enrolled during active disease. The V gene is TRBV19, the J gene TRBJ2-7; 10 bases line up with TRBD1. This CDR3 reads CASSIGTGGYEQYF. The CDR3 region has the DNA TGTGCCAGTAGTATAGGGACAGGGGGCTACGAGCAGTACTTC.